This TCR beta chain came from a study of cytomegalovirus exposure and HLA in healthy donors. Generated by immunoSEQ multiplex PCR, the TCRdb table keeps only in-frame clones and is missing some. The repertoire holds 100,000 to 150,000 clones, more than 95% seen once, with 1.7% in the top ten. A roughly 120-subject validation cohort, separate from the 666-subject first cohort, supplied the donors. Germline assignment: CDR1 SGHTA and CDR2 FQGNSA. Trimming took 5 bases from V and 1 from J; bases not matched to a gene: 4. The CDR3 totals 14 residues. The genes are TRBV7-2 and TRBJ1-1; 7 bases fit TRBD1. This TCR was recovered from a man aged 18 to 35 in good health and CMV-seronegative. Sequencing used PBMCs. CDR3 sequence: CASSPHRGNTEAFF. DNA of the CDR3: TGTGCCAGCAGCCCCCACAGGGGGAACACTGAAGCTTTCTTT.